The 8 T cell receptor beta chains given below trace back to one sample, sequenced in a study of blood T cell repertoires in COVID-19. Clones were read by immunoSEQ multiplex PCR, and TCRdb kept only the in-frame ones, dropping some. This sample carries 170,000 or so clones, 90% to 95% of them seen once, and the ten largest clones take approximately 0.5%. Sequenced input: peripheral blood. The receptors stem from a man aged 45 to 65 with acute or convalescent COVID-19.

This clone was recorded only once. This chain joins TRBV5-1 and TRBJ2-6; TRBD1 is a possible D gene (6 bases). Germline V gene sequence: CDR1 SGHRS, CDR2 YFSETQ. The CDR3 contains 16 residues. V was trimmed by 4 bases and J by 0 bases, leaving 11 bases between them. CDR3 sequence reads: CASSPGQSSGANVLTF. DNA for the CDR3: TGCGCCAGCAGCCCGGGACAAAGCTCTGGGGCCAACGTCCTGACTTTC.

This chain joins TRBV3-1 (or the pseudogene TRBV3-2) and TRBJ1-4, with a tentative D call TRBD1 (6 bases). Trimming took 4 bases from V and 7 from J, leaving 16 bases between them. The CDR3 has 15 amino acids. The germline V gene encodes CDR1 LGHDT and CDR2 YNNKEL (reference sequence). In nucleotides, the CDR3 is TGTGCCAGCAGCCCAGGACAGAAAAGTGGTGAAAAACTGTTTTTT. It yields the protein CASSPGQKSGEKLFF.

The V call is TRBV7-9, the J call TRBJ2-1; TRBD2 matches 11 bases. J lost 0 bases, V lost 1 base, and 5 bases had no gene match. The CDR3 runs 18 residues. In germline, CDR1 is SEHNR, CDR2 FQNEAQ (reference sequence). The CDR3: CASSLVASGGPSYNEQFF. DNA for the CDR3: TGTGCCAGCAGCTTAGTTGCTAGCGGGGGGCCCTCCTACAATGAGCAGTTCTTC.

This clone is a singleton in its sample. This rearrangement joins TRBV4-1 to TRBJ2-5; no reliable D call. The CDR3 totals 15 residues. The germline gives CDR1 MGHRA, CDR2 YSYEKL. V lost 1 base and J lost 1, with 10 bases in between. CDR3 DNA sequence: TGCGCCAGCAGCCAAGTGGGCAACACCCAAGAGACCCAGTACTTC. Amino acid sequence: CASSQVGNTQETQYF.

This clone showed up just a few times. The chain has TRBV7-2 and TRBJ1-5; D not resolved. Trimming left V 4 bases short and J 3 bases short, with 10 bases between. The CDR3 is 14 amino acids. The germline V gene encodes CDR1 SGHTA and CDR2 FQGNSA. CDR3 in DNA: TGTGCCAGCAGCTCGAGGGAACCCAATCAGCCCCAGCATTTT. As protein: CASSSREPNQPQHF.

This clone was seen only once. This chain uses TRBV27 with TRBJ2-7; TRBD1 matches at 8 bases. Germline loops: CDR1 MNHEY, CDR2 SMNVEV (reference sequence). V gave up 6 bases and J gave up 5 bases; unmatched junction bases: 6. There are 13 residues in the CDR3. This CDR3 is CASRQVDRDEQYF. DNA of the CDR3: TGTGCCAGCAGGCAAGTGGACAGGGACGAGCAGTACTTC.

The CDR3 sequence: CASSPGTGNTQYF. The CDR3, as DNA: TGCGCCAGCAGCCCGGGGACAGGCAATACGCAGTATTTT. This rearrangement joins TRBV5-1 to TRBJ2-3; TRBD1 matches 8 bases. This CDR3 has 13 residues. J lost 7 bases, V lost 4 bases, and 5 bases had no gene match. Germline V gives CDR1 SGHRS, CDR2 YFSETQ.

The rearrangement uses TRBV9 and TRBJ1-5; the match to TRBD1 covers 8 bases. The CDR3 has 13 residues. Germline trimming cut 3 bases from V and 5 bases from J; bases unmatched to any gene: 1. Per germline, CDR1 SGDLS and CDR2 YYNGEE. CDR3 coding DNA: TGTGCCAGCAGCGCGGACAGGGATCAGCCCCAGCATTTT. Translated: CASSADRDQPQHF.